This T cell receptor beta chain is from a study of control samples from healthy donors and cancer patients. The CDR3 consists of 15 residues. Germline V gene sequence: CDR1 MDHEN, CDR2 SYDVKM. The V segment lost 5 bases and the J segment 6 bases; nucleotides outside the gene matches: 8. Libraries were prepared by immunoSEQ multiplex PCR; TCRdb keeps only in-frame clonotypes and omits some of them. This sample has fewer than 200,000 clones, with around 90% found just once. This TCR came from a woman aged 25 to 45 in good health. The sequenced material came from blood. V usage is TRBV28 and J usage is TRBJ2-7; 12 bases fit TRBD1. This CDR3 is CASSTPGTGGGEQYF. The DNA of the CDR3 is TGTGCCAGCAGTACGCCAGGGACAGGGGGCGGCGAGCAGTACTTC.